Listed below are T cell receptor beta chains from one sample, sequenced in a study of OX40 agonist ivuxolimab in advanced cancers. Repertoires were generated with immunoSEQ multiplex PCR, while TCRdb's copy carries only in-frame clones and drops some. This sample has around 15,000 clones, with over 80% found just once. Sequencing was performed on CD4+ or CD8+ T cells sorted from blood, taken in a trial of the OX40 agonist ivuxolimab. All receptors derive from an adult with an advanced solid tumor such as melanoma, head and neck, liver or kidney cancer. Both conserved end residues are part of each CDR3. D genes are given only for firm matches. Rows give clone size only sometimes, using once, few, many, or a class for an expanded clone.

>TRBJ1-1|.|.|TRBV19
TGTGCCAGTAACCCAGGTGGGTCTTTTGAAGCTTTCTTT
CASNPGGSFEAFF
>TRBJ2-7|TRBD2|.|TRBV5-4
TGTGCCAGCAGCCCCCGGACTAGCTACGAGCAGTACTTC
CASSPRTSYEQYF
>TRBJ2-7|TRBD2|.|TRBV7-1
TGTGCCAGCAGCGCCCTAGCGGGAGCCTACGAGCAGTACTTC
CASSALAGAYEQYF
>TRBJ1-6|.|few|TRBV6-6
TGTGCCAGCAGTTCTTTAGACGGCAGAAATTCACCCCTCCACTTT
CASSSLDGRNSPLHF
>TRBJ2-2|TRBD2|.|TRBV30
TGTGCCTGGGACTTGACTAGCGGGAGGCTGGGCACCGGGGAGCTGTTTTTT
CAWDLTSGRLGTGELFF
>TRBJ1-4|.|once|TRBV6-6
TGTGCCAGCAGTTATCCGGAAAAACTGTTTTTT
CASSYPEKLFF
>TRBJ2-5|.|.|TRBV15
TGTGCCACCAGCAAACGAGCCAGGGAGACCCAGTACTTC
CATSKRARETQYF
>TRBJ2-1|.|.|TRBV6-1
TGTGCCAGCAGTGAAACTTACTATGAGCAGTTCTTC
CASSETYYEQFF
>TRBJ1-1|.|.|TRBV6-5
TGTGCCAGCAGTCCCTCGTTACAGGGAGGGACTGAAGCTTTCTTT
CASSPSLQGGTEAFF
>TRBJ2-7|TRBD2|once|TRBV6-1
TGTGCCAGTAGGGCGACTAGCGGGAGTGATCGCGAGCAGTACTTC
CASRATSGSDREQYF
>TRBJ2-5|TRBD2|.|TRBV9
TGTGCCAGCAGCGAACTCGGGGGGCTAGCGGGAAGAGGAGAGACCCAGTACTTC
CASSELGGLAGRGETQYF
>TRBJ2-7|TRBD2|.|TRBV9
TGTGCCAGCAGCGTAGAGTGGGGGGGCTCCTACGAGCAGTACTTC
CASSVEWGGSYEQYF
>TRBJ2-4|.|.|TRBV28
TGTGCCAGCAGTTTTCCAGGGCAACTAGCCAAAAACATTCAGTACTTC
CASSFPGQLAKNIQYF
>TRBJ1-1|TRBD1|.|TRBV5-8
TGTGCCAGCAGCTCTTCGGGCTATGACAGGGGGTGTACTGAAGCTTTCTTT
CASSSSGYDRGCTEAFF
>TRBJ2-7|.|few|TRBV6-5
TGTGCCAGCAATTTGGGGGCCTACGAGCAGTACTTC
CASNLGAYEQYF
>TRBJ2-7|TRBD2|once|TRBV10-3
TGTGCCATCAGTGGCGGGACTAGCGGGAGTGAGCAGTACTTC
CAISGGTSGSEQYF
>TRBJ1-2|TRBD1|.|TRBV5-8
TGTGCCAGCAGCCGTCGGGACAGGGGGCTGGGCTACACCTTC
CASSRRDRGLGYTF
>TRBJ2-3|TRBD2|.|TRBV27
TGTGCCAGCAGTCCGATTCAGACTAGCGGACCCGGAGATACGCAGTATTTT
CASSPIQTSGPGDTQYF
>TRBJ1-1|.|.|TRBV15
TGTGCCACCAGTTCCGGGACCCTCGGCCTAGGCACTGAAGCTTTCTTT
CATSSGTLGLGTEAFF
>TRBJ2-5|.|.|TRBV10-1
TGCGCCAGCAAAGGGGAAGAGACCCAGTACTTC
CASKGEETQYF
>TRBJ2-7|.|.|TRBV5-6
TGTGCCAGCAGCCCAGGGCACTCCTACGAGCAGTACTTC
CASSPGHSYEQYF
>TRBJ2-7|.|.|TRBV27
TGTGCCAGCAGTTTACTCGGGGCTATGTACGAGCAGTACTTC
CASSLLGAMYEQYF
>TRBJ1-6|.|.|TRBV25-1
TGTGCCAGCACGAAGCGTGATTCACCCCTCCACTTT
CASTKRDSPLHF